The 17 T cell receptor beta chains given below trace back to one sample, sequenced in a study of blood T cell repertoires in COVID-19. Generated by immunoSEQ multiplex PCR, the TCRdb table keeps only in-frame clones and is missing some. The sample contains fewer than 250,000 clones, 70% to 90% of which appear only once. The material sequenced was peripheral blood. These receptors all come from a man aged 50 to 59 with COVID-19, enrolled during active disease.

This chain connects TRBV14 to TRBJ2-1, with TRBD2 matching 9 bases. V gave up 1 base and J gave up 0 bases; unmatched junction bases: 4. The length of the CDR3 is 17 residues. Germline loops: CDR1 SGHDN, CDR2 FVKESK. The DNA of the CDR3 is TGTGCCAGCAGCCAAGCAACACTAGCGGGCTCCTACAATGAGCAGTTCTTC. Translated: CASSQATLAGSYNEQFF. Full variable domain (missing parts from reference TRBV14 and TRBJ2-1): EAGVTQFPSHSVIEKGQTVTLRCDPISGHDNLYWYRRVMGKEIKFLLHFVKESKQDESGMPNNRFLAERTGGTYSTLKVQPAELEDSGVYFCASSQATLAGSYNEQFFGPGTRLTVL.

The chain couples TRBV21-1 to TRBJ2-6; the D call TRBD2 from the table was never checked on the DNA. TRBV21-1 is an annotated pseudogene. The CDR3 totals 19 residues. The CDR3 DNA reads as TGTGCCAGCAGCAAGGGACTAGCGGGAGGTCACTCTGGGGCCAACGTCCTGACTTTC. Its protein is CASSKGLAGGHSGANVLTF.

V usage is TRBV11-2 and J usage is TRBJ1-6, with 7 bases fitting TRBD1. Looked up from germline, CDR1 is SGHAT and CDR2 is FQNNGV. Trimming cost V 1 base and J 1 base; bases outside gene matches: 1. The CDR3 has 16 amino acids. DNA of the CDR3: TGTGCCAGCAGCTTAGGGACAGGTTCCTATAATTCACCCCTCCACTTT. Residues: CASSLGTGSYNSPLHF.

This CDR3 is CASSSNRGQETQYF. The CDR3 nucleotides are TGCGCCAGCAGCTCCAACAGGGGACAAGAGACCCAGTACTTC. The chain employs TRBV5-1 and TRBJ2-5; 7 nucleotides line up with TRBD1. The CDR3 runs 14 residues. Germline loops: CDR1 SGHRS, CDR2 YFSETQ. The V gene end was trimmed by 3 bases and the J gene end by 2 bases; junction bases not matched to a gene: 4.

Here the CDR3 DNA reads TGTGCCAGCTCACCCGTGACAGGGGCGATACATGCTTTCTTT. Translation: CASSPVTGAIHAFF. The chain couples TRBV18 to TRBJ1-1; 8 positions match TRBD1. The V segment lost 3 bases and the J segment 11 bases; nucleotides outside the gene matches: 11. CDR1 is KGHSH, CDR2 LQKENI, per germline. CDR3 size: 14 residues.

The chain carries TRBV7-2 and TRBJ2-3; tentative D call: TRBD1 (6 bases). In germline, CDR1 is SGHTA, CDR2 FQGNSA. The V end lost 3 bases, the J end lost 8 bases, and 9 bases lay between the germline ends. CDR3 length equals 12 residues. For the CDR3, the DNA is TGTGCCAGCAGCTTTACAGGGAGTACGCAGTATTTT. Translated: CASSFTGSTQYF.

This clone has only one observation. This chain links TRBV2 with TRBJ2-1, with D possibly matching TRBD2 (6 bases). V was cut by 8 bases and J by 1 base, with 15 bases left in between. Germline V gene lookup returns CDR1 SNHLY and CDR2 FYNNEI. The CDR3 is 15 residues long. This CDR3 is CASLPGSLSYNEQFF. The DNA for the CDR3 is TGTGCCAGCCTCCCCGGGAGTTTGTCCTACAATGAGCAGTTCTTC. Variable domain in full (rest from reference TRBV2 and TRBJ2-1): EPEVTQTPSHQVTQMGQEVILRCVPISNHLYFYWYRQILGQKVEFLVSFYNNEISEKSEIFDDQFSVERPDGSNFTLKIRSTKLEDSAMYFCASLPGSLSYNEQFFGPGTRLTVL.

The V call is TRBV19, the J call TRBJ1-5; 7 nucleotides agree with TRBD1. The CDR3 has 16 residues. The V segment lost 4 bases and the J segment 1 base; nucleotides outside the gene matches: 7. In germline, CDR1 is LNHDA, CDR2 SQIVND (reference sequence). The CDR3 nucleotides read TGTGCCAGTAGTAGAAGGACAGGAGGCAGCAATCAGCCCCAGCATTTT. This encodes CASSRRTGGSNQPQHF.

The chain is built from TRBV7-9 and TRBJ2-5; D may be TRBD2 (6 bases). The germline gives CDR1 SEHNR, CDR2 FQNEAQ (reference sequence). The CDR3 spans 14 residues. V gave up 5 bases and J gave up 1 base, with 11 bases separating them. The CDR3 coding sequence is TGTGCCAGCAGCCGCGGGACGGCCCAAGAGACCCAGTACTTC. Translation: CASSRGTAQETQYF. Supplemented by reference TRBV7-9 and TRBJ2-5, the full variable domain reads DTGVSQNPRHKITKRGQNVTFRCDPISEHNRLYWYRQTLGQGPEFLTYFQNEAQLEKSRLLSDRFSAERPKGSFSTLEIQRTEQGDSAMYLCASSRGTAQETQYFGPGTRLLVL.

This clone was detected a few times. The chain links TRBV25-1 to TRBJ1-4; D gene ambiguous. V was trimmed by 1 base and J by 3 bases, leaving 9 bases between them. CDR1 and CDR2 (germline): MGHDK, SYGVNS. The CDR3 has 15 residues. As DNA, the CDR3 is TGTGCCAGCAGTGAATCCCCGGTGTCTAATGAAAAACTGTTTTTT. Protein product: CASSESPVSNEKLFF.

V is TRBV7-8 and J is TRBJ1-3; D remains ambiguous. This CDR3 spans 16 amino acids. Trimming left V 4 bases short and J 0 bases short, with 13 bases between. Looked up from germline, CDR1 is SGHVS and CDR2 is FQNEAQ. The CDR3: CASSSQRVNSGNTIYF. The CDR3 nucleotides read TGTGCCAGCAGCTCTCAACGCGTTAACTCTGGAAACACCATATATTTT.

The V gene is TRBV28, the J gene TRBJ2-7; the match to TRBD1 covers 10 bases. V lost 5 bases, J lost 6 bases, and 10 bases stayed unmatched. Germline V gene sequence: CDR1 MDHEN, CDR2 SYDVKM. The CDR3 contains 15 residues. For the CDR3, the DNA is TGTGCCAGCAGTCCCGCCGGGACAGGGGCCTTCGAGCAGTACTTC. Protein sequence: CASSPAGTGAFEQYF.

The J gene is TRBJ2-1, the V gene TRBV7-2, with 8 bases aligning to TRBD2. Germline-derived CDR1 and CDR2 are SGHTA and FQGNSA. With 1 base clipped from V and 2 bases from J, the junction kept 1 base outside the gene matches. The CDR3 runs to 15 residues. The CDR3 spells CASSLDSGTYNEQFF. For the CDR3, the DNA is TGTGCCAGCAGCTTAGATAGCGGGACCTACAATGAGCAGTTCTTC. Drawing the rest from reference TRBV7-2 and TRBJ2-1, the complete variable domain is GAGVSQSPSNKVTEKGKDVELRCDPISGHTALYWYRQSLGQGLEFLIYFQGNSAPDKSGLPSDRFSAERTGGSVSTLTIQRTQQEDSAVYLCASSLDSGTYNEQFFGPGTRLTVL.

The genes are TRBV5-1 and TRBJ1-1, with 8 bases identical to TRBD1. Germline CDR1 SGHRS, CDR2 YFSETQ. The CDR3 runs 17 residues. With V trimmed by 1 base and J by 7 bases, 15 bases remained unmatched. CDR3 sequence: CASSLRGPGQGVFEAFF. The CDR3 bases are TGCGCCAGCAGCTTGAGGGGCCCTGGACAGGGAGTATTTGAAGCTTTCTTT.

The V gene is TRBV9, the J gene TRBJ2-3; 8 positions match TRBD2. The V segment lost 4 bases and the J segment 6 bases; nucleotides outside the gene matches: 4. Germline lookup yields CDR1 SGDLS and CDR2 YYNGEE. The CDR3 sequence is 13 residues long. CDR3 protein: CASSRGLADTQYF. The CDR3 DNA reads TGTGCCAGCAGCCGCGGACTAGCCGATACGCAGTATTTT.

The chain is built from TRBV11-2 and TRBJ2-7; 9 nucleotides line up with TRBD2. V shed 4 bases, J shed 5 bases, and the junction held 18 bases outside the gene matches. The germline gives CDR1 SGHAT, CDR2 FQNNGV. The CDR3 runs to 18 residues. CDR3 in amino acids: CASSSTHGGAGGPHEQYF. The CDR3 DNA reads TGTGCCAGCAGCTCCACGCACGGGGGCGCGGGAGGGCCCCACGAGCAGTACTTC.

This clone was seen only once. This chain links TRBV29-1 with TRBJ2-3; D ambiguous. The CDR3 totals 13 residues. Germline loops: CDR1 SQVTM, CDR2 ANQGSEA. The germline V and J ends were trimmed by 7 bases and 8 bases, with 19 bases remaining between them. CDR3 loop: CSATPPGSPTQYF. The CDR3 nucleotides are TGCAGCGCCACCCCCCCCGGGTCTCCTACGCAGTATTTT.